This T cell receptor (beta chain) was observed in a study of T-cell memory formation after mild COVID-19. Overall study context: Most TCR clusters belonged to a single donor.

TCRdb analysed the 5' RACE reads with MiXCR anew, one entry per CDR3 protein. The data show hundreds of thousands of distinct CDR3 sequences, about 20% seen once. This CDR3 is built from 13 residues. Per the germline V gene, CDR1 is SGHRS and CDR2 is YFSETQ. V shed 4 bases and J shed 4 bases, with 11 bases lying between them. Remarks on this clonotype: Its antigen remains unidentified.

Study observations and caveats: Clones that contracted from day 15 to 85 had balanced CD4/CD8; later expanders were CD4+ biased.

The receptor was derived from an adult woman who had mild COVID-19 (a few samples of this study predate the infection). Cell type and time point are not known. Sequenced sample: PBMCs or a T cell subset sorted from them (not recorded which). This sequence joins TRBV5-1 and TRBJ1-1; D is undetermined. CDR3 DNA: TGCGCCAGCAGCCCCCCCGCGAGCACTGAAGCTTTCTTT. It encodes CASSPPASTEAFF.